Following are 29 T cell receptor beta chains from one sample sequenced in a study of T cells in Graves' hyperthyroidism and ophthalmopathy. RNA transcripts were the template for amplifying TCR beta CDR3 regions. HTBI primers were employed in a first-round RT-PCR of the TCR CDR3. Each CDR3 protein is one row after TCRdb ran MiXCR on the multiplex PCR reads. This sample has hundreds of thousands of distinct CDR3 sequences, with roughly a fifth found just once. Sequencing was performed on blood. The receptors were sampled from a man in his forties or fifties with Graves' ophthalmopathy.

This clonotype was detected only a few times. CDR3 in amino acids: CASSLVGAGDQPQHF. The CDR3 nucleotides are TGCGCCAGCAGCTTGGTCGGGGCGGGTGATCAGCCCCAGCATTTT. V is TRBV5-1 and J is TRBJ1-5, with TRBD1 as a possible D gene (5 bases). This CDR3 has 15 residues. Germline lookup yields CDR1 SGHRS and CDR2 YFSETQ. The V end lost 0 bases, the J end lost 5 bases, and 12 bases lay between the germline ends.

This clonotype was seen only a few times. This chain uses TRBV5-4 with TRBJ1-1; 12 bases line up with TRBD1. Looked up from germline, CDR1 is SGHNT and CDR2 is YYREEE (reference sequence). V lost 4 bases and J lost 2; bases outside the gene matches: 6. CDR3 length equals 16 residues. The CDR3 sequence: CASSVPGTGGNTEAFF. In DNA, the CDR3 is TGTGCCAGCAGCGTACCCGGGACAGGGGGCAACACTGAAGCTTTCTTT.

The chain is built from TRBV11-2 and TRBJ2-1; no definite D call. The length of the CDR3 is 14 residues. The V and J ends lost 3 bases and 5 bases respectively, with 11 bases between them. The germline CDR1 and CDR2 sequences are SGHAT and FQNNGV. CDR3 amino acids: CASSFGQDDNEQFF. CDR3 DNA sequence: TGTGCCAGCAGCTTTGGGCAGGACGACAATGAGCAGTTCTTC.

This clonotype has a count of ten or more. This chain joins TRBV5-1 and TRBJ2-2; the D gene is possibly TRBD2 (5 bases). The CDR3 is 14 amino acids. With 1 base removed from V and 5 bases from J, the gap between germline ends came to 9 bases. Germline CDR1 reads SGHRS; CDR2 reads YFSETQ. The CDR3 region is CASSLSGNTGELFF. Here the CDR3 DNA reads TGCGCCAGCAGCTTGTCGGGGAATACCGGGGAGCTGTTTTTT.

This sequence joins TRBV28 and TRBJ2-2; 9 bases line up with TRBD2. Germline V gene data show CDR1 as MDHEN and CDR2 as SYDVKM. V lost 5 bases to trimming and J lost 6 bases; unmatched junction nucleotides: 7. This CDR3 is 15 amino acids long. The CDR3 DNA follows: TGTGCCAGCAGTCCGGCTAGCGGGATAGCCGGGGAGCTGTTTTTT. Translating it yields CASSPASGIAGELFF.

This clonotype has at least ten counts. The chain links TRBV12-3 or TRBV12-4 to TRBJ2-3; TRBD1 might be the D (6 bases). The length of the CDR3 is 15 residues. The V and J ends lost 6 bases and 5 bases respectively, with 18 bases between them. CDR3 loop: CASSRRQVAGDTQYF. The CDR3 DNA sequence: TGTGCCAGCAGCCGACGACAGGTAGCAGGAGATACGCAGTATTTT.

This chain links TRBV5-5 with TRBJ2-1; D is possibly TRBD2 (6 bases). V dropped 2 bases and J dropped 10 bases, with 22 bases sitting between them. The germline V gene encodes CDR1 SGHKS and CDR2 YYEKEE (reference sequence). The CDR3 consists of 16 residues. The CDR3 is CASSLPPGVLGGEQFF. CDR3 DNA: TGTGCCAGCAGCTTACCCCCCGGGGTGCTAGGAGGGGAGCAGTTCTTC. The full variable domain, in which reference TRBV5-5 and TRBJ2-1 provide the parts outside the CDR3, is DAGVTQSPTHLIKTRGQQVTLRCSPISGHKSVSWYQQVLGQGPQFIFQYYEKEERGRGNFPDRFSARQFPNYSSELNVNALLLGDSALYLCASSLPPGVLGGEQFFGPGTRLTVL.

The rearrangement uses TRBV6-2 or TRBV6-3 and TRBJ1-1; 10 nucleotides align to TRBD1. This CDR3 is 16 amino acids long. Losses at the gene ends were 6 bases for V and 0 bases for J; bases not matched to a gene: 7. The germline V gene encodes CDR1 MNHEY and CDR2 SVGEGT. The CDR3: CASREGQGFMNTEAFF. The CDR3 coding sequence is TGTGCCAGCAGAGAGGGACAGGGGTTCATGAACACTGAAGCTTTCTTT.

This clonotype has a count of ten or more. This sequence joins TRBV2 and TRBJ2-1, with 8 bases fitting TRBD1. The CDR3 has 15 residues. J lost 4 bases, V lost 2 bases, and 4 bases had no gene match. Germline V lookup: CDR1 SNHLY, CDR2 FYNNEI. In nucleotides, the CDR3 is TGTGCCAGCAGTGAACAGGGGGCGGGGTACAATGAGCAGTTCTTC. Amino acids: CASSEQGAGYNEQFF.

This clonotype was seen repeatedly, ten times or more. V is TRBV28 and J is TRBJ1-5; possible D gene TRBD1, 5 bases. V shed 2 bases and J shed 7 bases, with 12 bases lying between them. The CDR3 is 14 amino acids. The V gene's germline CDR1 is MDHEN and CDR2 SYDVKM. CDR3 nucleotide sequence: TGTGCCAGCAGTTTACCGGGGGGTCACCAGCCCCAGCATTTT. The encoded protein is CASSLPGGHQPQHF.

The V call is TRBV5-1, the J call TRBJ2-5; D perhaps matches TRBD2 (5 bases). Germline V gene sequence: CDR1 SGHRS, CDR2 YFSETQ. Trimming left V 0 bases short and J 2 bases short, with 14 bases between. The CDR3 runs to 16 residues. The DNA for the CDR3 is TGCGCCAGCAGCTTGGCCGGAAGCGGACGACAAGAGACCCAGTACTTC. Amino acids: CASSLAGSGRQETQYF. Based on the CDR3 plus reference TRBV5-1 and TRBJ2-5, the full variable domain is KAGVTQTPRYLIKTRGQQVTLSCSPISGHRSVSWYQQTPGQGLQFLFEYFSETQRNKGNFPGRFSGRQFSNSRSEMNVSTLELGDSALYLCASSLAGSGRQETQYFGPGTRLLVL.

The CDR3 loop is CSAVRGPSGEQFF. The CDR3 DNA reads TGCAGTGCTGTGCGGGGACCCTCGGGGGAGCAGTTCTTC. This chain uses TRBV20-1 with TRBJ2-1; D perhaps matches TRBD2 (6 bases). This CDR3 is built from 13 residues. Trimming left V 5 bases short and J 10 bases short, with 18 bases between. The germline V gene has CDR1 DFQATT and CDR2 SNEGSKA (reference sequence).

This chain uses TRBV28 with TRBJ2-1; possibly TRBD2 for D (5 bases). This CDR3 has 15 amino acids. CDR1 and CDR2 from the germline V gene are MDHEN and SYDVKM. V shed 7 bases and J shed 0 bases, with 13 bases lying between them. CDR3 sequence: CASTPVGISYNEQFF. In DNA, the CDR3 is TGTGCCAGCACTCCGGTCGGGATCTCCTACAATGAGCAGTTCTTC.

This clonotype was detected ten times or more. V gene TRBV7-8 combines with J gene TRBJ2-7, with a tentative D call TRBD1 (5 bases). The V end lost 1 base, the J end lost 3 bases, and 10 bases lay between the germline ends. The CDR3 extends over 14 amino acids. Germline-derived CDR1 and CDR2 are SGHVS and FQNEAQ. The CDR3, as DNA: TGTGCCAGCAGCTTAGGGTCAGGGCGCTACGAGCAGTACTTC. Amino acids: CASSLGSGRYEQYF.

This clonotype came up many times. This chain connects TRBV13 to TRBJ2-3, with 9 bases aligning to TRBD1. The germline CDR1 and CDR2 sequences are PRHDT and FYEKMQ (reference sequence). J was trimmed by 6 bases and V by 4 bases; bases with no gene match: 11. There are 16 residues in the CDR3. CDR3 coding DNA: TGTGCCAGCAGCTCGGCCGGGACAGGGCCGGCGGATACGCAGTATTTT. It codes for CASSSAGTGPADTQYF.

This clonotype was counted a few times. The gene calls are TRBV7-2 and TRBJ2-2; 8 positions match TRBD2. CDR1 SGHTA and CDR2 FQGNSA come from the germline V gene. J gave up 3 bases and V 10 bases, and 4 bases lay outside the gene matches. The CDR3 is 13 residues long. In nucleotides, the CDR3 is TGTGCCATCCTGCGGGGGGACACCGGGGAGCTGTTTTTT. Translated: CAILRGDTGELFF.

This clonotype was observed at least ten times. The rearrangement uses TRBV2 and TRBJ2-7; D gene unclear. CDR3 length: 13 residues. V was clipped by 7 bases and J by 6 bases, with 16 bases between them. Germline V lookup: CDR1 SNHLY, CDR2 FYNNEI. The CDR3 spells CASTRLLSFEQYF. The CDR3 DNA reads as TGTGCCAGCACAAGGCTTTTGTCGTTCGAGCAGTACTTC.

This clonotype has ten or more counts. The rearrangement links TRBV5-1 to TRBJ2-3; D uncertain. The CDR3 extends over 15 amino acids. Germline assignment: CDR1 SGHRS and CDR2 YFSETQ. The V end lost 0 bases, the J end lost 0 bases, and 8 bases lay between the germline ends. CDR3 coding DNA: TGCGCCAGCAGCTTGGATCGGGCTAGCACAGATACGCAGTATTTT. It is translated as CASSLDRASTDTQYF.

V is TRBV5-1 and J is TRBJ2-7; D gene unclear. This CDR3 has 15 residues. Germline lookup yields CDR1 SGHRS and CDR2 YFSETQ. Trimming removed 0 bases at V and 1 base at J, with 11 bases between. CDR3 in DNA: TGCGCCAGCAGCTTGGAAAAGGGCCATTCCTACGAGCAGTACTTC. As protein: CASSLEKGHSYEQYF.

This clonotype was counted only a few times. The chain links TRBV2 to TRBJ2-6; D ambiguous. The CDR3 is 15 residues long. Trimming cost V 6 bases and J 5 bases, with 14 bases left between them. Germline values: CDR1 SNHLY, CDR2 FYNNEI. CDR3 bases: TGTGCCAGCAGCCCGACCGCATCTAGGGCCAACGTCCTGACTTTC. It codes for CASSPTASRANVLTF.

The chain recombines TRBV20-1 with TRBJ2-3; 8 bases are a match to TRBD2. The CDR3 contains 13 residues. V shed 6 bases, J shed 6 bases, and the junction held 8 bases outside the gene matches. The V gene's germline CDR1 is DFQATT and CDR2 SNEGSKA (reference sequence). CDR3 nucleotide sequence: TGCAGTGCGCACCGGCGGGAGGAGGATACGCAGTATTTT. It codes for CSAHRREEDTQYF.

This clonotype was observed at least ten times. The V and J genes are TRBV18 and TRBJ2-4; D ambiguous. Germline lookup yields CDR1 KGHSH and CDR2 LQKENI. This CDR3 is built from 13 residues. V dropped 0 bases and J dropped 5 bases, with 5 bases sitting between them. The CDR3 sequence is CASSPPSENIQYF. DNA for the CDR3: TGTGCCAGCTCACCACCGTCGGAAAACATTCAGTACTTC.

In this sample, this clonotype turned up many times. The rearrangement uses TRBV12-3 or TRBV12-4 and TRBJ2-5; TRBD2 agrees at 9 bases. With 8 bases clipped from V and 7 bases from J, the junction kept 11 bases outside the gene matches. This CDR3 is 14 amino acids long. CDR3 in amino acids: CASGGTSIVGTQYF. CDR3 nucleotides: TGTGCCAGCGGAGGGACTAGCATTGTGGGGACCCAGTACTTC.

The rearrangement links TRBV10-3 to TRBJ1-2; no definite D call. Trimming cost V 6 bases and J 8 bases, with 19 bases left between them. The CDR3 loop spans 14 amino acids. The germline gives CDR1 ENHRY, CDR2 SYGVKD. The CDR3 reads CAISSVGRLFGYTF. The CDR3 DNA reads TGTGCCATCAGCTCGGTGGGGAGGCTATTCGGCTACACCTTC.

The CDR3 sequence is CAWTLHRDRGAEAFF. The DNA for the CDR3 is TGTGCCTGGACTTTACATCGTGACAGGGGGGCTGAAGCTTTCTTT. V and J are TRBV30 and TRBJ1-1; 9 positions agree with TRBD1. Germline loops: CDR1 GTSNPN, CDR2 SVGIG (reference sequence). V gave up 4 bases and J gave up 6 bases; unmatched junction bases: 12. The CDR3 runs 15 residues.

CDR3 sequence (DNA): TGTGCCAGCAGCCGGCCCCCAGATACGCAGTATTTT. Residues: CASSRPPDTQYF. The chain employs TRBV16 and TRBJ2-3, with D unresolved. CDR1 is KGHSY, CDR2 FQNENV, per germline. The CDR3 extends over 12 amino acids. The germline V and J ends were trimmed by 4 bases and 4 bases, with 6 bases remaining between them.

This CDR3 is CASSYLLGAYEQYF. The DNA of the CDR3 is TGTGCCAGCAGTTACCTTCTGGGCGCGTACGAGCAGTACTTC. This chain uses TRBV6-9 with TRBJ2-7; D unclear. CDR1 is MNHGY, CDR2 SVAAGI, per germline. V lost 3 bases and J 4 bases, leaving 13 bases between the germline ends. The CDR3 loop spans 14 amino acids.

V and J are TRBV6-1 and TRBJ2-3; D is possibly TRBD1 (6 bases). V dropped 5 bases and J dropped 2 bases, with 17 bases sitting between them. CDR1 and CDR2 from the germline V gene are MNHNS and SASEGT. This CDR3 region has 16 residues. The CDR3 loop reads CASSKGQTLLTDTQYF. The CDR3 region has the DNA TGTGCCAGCAGTAAGGGACAAACTCTCCTCACAGATACGCAGTATTTT.

In its sample, this clonotype was seen many times. V is TRBV28 and J is TRBJ2-1; 11 positions agree with TRBD1. Germline-derived CDR1 and CDR2 are MDHEN and SYDVKM. CDR3 length: 15 residues. J gave up 7 bases and V 1 base, and 3 bases lay outside the gene matches. The CDR3 DNA sequence: TGTGCCAGCAGTTTATCCGGGACAGGGGGTAATGAGCAGTTCTTC. It specifies CASSLSGTGGNEQFF.